This TCR beta chain originates from a study of blood T cell repertoires in COVID-19. Overall study context: Samples taken during acute and convalescent COVID-19 were collected in the United States, Italy and Spain.

As handled by the study authors: Estimates of nucleated cell counts were drawn from the amplification of reference gene primers. Only in-frame clones appear in the TCRdb table, and some are missing; sequencing was by immunoSEQ multiplex PCR. V and J calls and clone size are given by that table; D and trimming were obtained from the DNA. The sample has around 220,000 clones, 80% to 85% seen once. V shed 4 bases and J 4 bases; nucleotides not matched to a gene: 6. The germline V gene has CDR1 MNHEY and CDR2 SMNVEV (reference sequence). This CDR3 region has 14 residues. The sequencing sample was made of peripheral blood. This chain connects TRBV27 to TRBJ1-2; TRBD1 matches 7 bases. The receptor's source is a woman aged 80 or over with COVID-19, enrolled during active disease. The DNA of the CDR3 is TGTGCCAGCAGTTCGTCTAGGGGGCTCTATGGCTACACCTTC. It is translated as CASSSSRGLYGYTF.